The subject of this entry is one TCR beta chain. This clone's antigen is unknown. Base quality data are lacking; no much larger clone is found one base away. The time point label on this specimen signifies: about a year on ibrutinib. Around 2 micrograms of genomic DNA were extracted from cryopreserved PBMCs for TCR beta library preparation. Longitudinal blood samples from CLL patients on ibrutinib monotherapy were analyzed using high-throughput TCR beta sequencing. The patients were enrolled in a single-center, open-label phase 2 trial of ibrutinib monotherapy. Each clonotype received, on average, approximately 9.9x coverage in deep resolution sequencing performed on a MiSeq, where the target depth lay between 1 in 1 million and 1 in 200,000 T cells. The immunoSEQ hsTCRB Kit was used to generate the TCR beta libraries. As for the original processing: The data were analyzed with ImmunoSEQ Analyzer and ImmunoSEQ Data Assistant, and V, D and J gene assignments followed IMGT definitions. Clonality, which ranges from 0 to 1, was calculated by subtracting the normalized Shannon entropy of productive rearrangement frequencies from one. Only overrepresented clonotypes making up at least 0.05% of the repertoire of each patient were included in the public clonotype analysis. Some 13 age-matched healthy donor repertoires from immuneACCESS served as clonality controls. TCRdb provides this immuneACCESS table in a form limited to in-frame rearrangements. Some clones are lacking; in checked studies, under half of them reflect an unresolved V gene, and why the rest are absent is not known. V and J calls and clone size are as listed in that table; D and trimming were resolved from the DNA. The sample table shows 97,000 or so clones, and 70% to 80% are seen once. About 29% of the sample is held by the ten biggest clonotypes.

The germline V gene encodes CDR1 MGHDK and CDR2 SYGVNS. Unmatched junction bases come to 5, with V trimmed by 1 base and J by 5 bases. The CDR3 starts with the cysteine, ends with the phenylalanine, and has 16 residues. Of the read, only the CDR3 DNA is kept; its 48 bases are in frame from base 1. This entry is derived from a study of cytotoxic CD8 clonotypes in ibrutinib-treated CLL (dated by TCRdb to the early 2020s). With regard to the full study: In this cohort, approximately 14 patients were treatment-naive and about a dozen were relapsed/refractory, while some 17 had unmutated IGHV. Cryopreserved peripheral blood mononuclear cells were collected before treatment, at response, and at either disease progression or sustained remission. Partial responses were observed in 24 patients and complete responses in 2; after a median follow-up of 68 months, remission was maintained in 14 patients and progression was observed in roughly twelve. Longitudinal samples were obtainable from about 30% of the 86 participants in the trial. An average of around 260,000 productive templates and tens of thousands of productive rearrangements was obtained per sample. The response samples were drawn at a median of 12 months into treatment, with a range of roughly 6 to 36 months. All remission and progressive disease samples were collected while patients were still receiving ibrutinib.

The study at large found these results: Baseline clonality exceeded that of age-matched healthy donors and correlated strongly with circulating CD8+ T-cell counts. Public clonotypes were rare and either shrank or stayed stable during treatment, and the rise in clonality at ibrutinib response reflected expansion of private clonotypes. Sampling times were not matched between sustained-remission and progressing patients, and lymph node repertoires were not studied. Clonality increased at ibrutinib response, stayed stable in sustained remission, and fell back toward baseline at progression.

Specimen: PBMCs, collected after 12 months of ibrutinib treatment. This sequence originates from a human donor with chronic lymphocytic leukemia. The sequence joins TRBV25-1 to TRBJ2-5, with 12 bases matching TRBD1. The CDR3 corresponds to CASSELGTGGAETQYF. The nucleotide sequence is TGTGCCAGCAGTGAATTAGGGACAGGGGGCGCGGAGACCCAGTACTTC.